This TCR beta chain comes out of a study of cytotoxic CD8 clonotypes in ibrutinib-treated CLL. Study context: Partial responders about 25, complete 2; some 12 progressed and approximately 15 stayed in remission by median roughly 6 years. Whole-study results and caveats: An increase in clonality occurred at ibrutinib response, followed by a return toward baseline at progression. Baseline clonality exceeded age-matched healthy donors and tracked circulating CD8+ T-cell counts. Lymph node repertoires were not studied, and sampling times were unmatched.

Only in-frame clones appear in the TCRdb table, and some are missing; sequencing was by immunoSEQ multiplex PCR. The profile shows some 200,000 clones, 79% of them singletons. The CDR3 contains 15 residues. Germline lookup yields CDR1 MDHEN and CDR2 SYDVKM. V lost 2 bases to trimming and J lost 4 bases, with 12 bases between them. A remark on this clone: Its antigen is undetermined.

The specimen comprised PBMCs, sampled after 12 months of ibrutinib treatment. This sequence originates from a human donor with chronic lymphocytic leukemia. The V call is TRBV28, the J call TRBJ1-5, with D perhaps matching TRBD1 (6 bases). The CDR3 here is CASSLEGGQNQPQHF. CDR3 DNA sequence: TGTGCCAGCAGTTTAGAGGGGGGACAAAATCAGCCCCAGCATTTT.